This T cell receptor beta chain was obtained from a study of T cells in women clearing cervical HPV infection. The CDR3 runs 13 residues. Germline V gene data show CDR1 as SEHNR and CDR2 as FQNEAQ (reference sequence). Clones were sequenced by immunoSEQ multiplex PCR, and TCRdb holds only the in-frame ones, with some missing. The listing contains under 50,000 clones. About this clone itself: The read finishes 3 residues shy of the CDR3 end, and the germline J gene is used to complete it.

The TCR sequence derives from a woman aged 18 to 75 with a cervical HPV16 infection that either progressed to CIN3+ or cleared (not recorded which). The V gene is TRBV7-9, the J gene TRBJ1-2; TRBD1 might be the D (5 bases). The sample taken for sequencing was blood buffy coat. The CDR3 is CASSLDQGLRYTF. The part of the CDR3 DNA that was read is TGTGCCAGCAGCTTAGATCAGGGCCTCCGC. The full variable domain, with the rest looked up from reference TRBV7-9 and TRBJ1-2, is DTGVSQNPRHKITKRGQNVTFRCDPISEHNRLYWYRQTLGQGPEFLTYFQNEAQLEKSRLLSDRFSAERPKGSFSTLEIQRTEQGDSAMYLCASSLDQGLRYTFGSGTRLTVV.